What follows is one T cell receptor beta chain and its context. Generated by immunoSEQ multiplex PCR, the TCRdb table keeps only in-frame clones and is missing some. The sample lists more than 150,000 clones, 87% seen once, with 10% to 15% in the top ten. This entry belongs to a study of radiation and T cells in renal cell carcinoma. Germline V gene lookup returns CDR1 LGHNA and CDR2 YSLEER. The CDR3 contains 14 residues. Trimming cost V 1 base and J 4 bases, with 8 bases left between them. Described time point: blood 2 weeks post-SBRT. As to treatment: 15 Gy SBRT to primary tumor, nephrectomy 4 weeks later. Blood was sampled at baseline, 2 weeks and 4 weeks after SBRT.

J is TRBJ1-3 and V is TRBV4-3; D gene uncertain. The origin of this receptor is a woman between 45 and 60 years old with renal cell carcinoma. The input for sequencing was blood, taken from a patient whose treatment included radiotherapy and nephrectomy. The CDR3 sequence is CASSQGAEGNTIYF. CDR3 nucleotides: TGCGCCAGCAGCCAAGGGGCAGAAGGAAACACCATATATTTT.